These 14 T cell receptor beta chains share one sample of origin, sequenced in a study of Tregs in tolerant kidney transplant recipients. Related graft donors supplied nonmyeloablative bone marrow transplants, and mixed chimerism was transient. The table came from immunoSEQ multiplex PCR; TCRdb's copy has only in-frame clones and leaves some out. The sample spans some 30,000 clones; the ten largest clones claim approximately 1.9%. The specimen was CD4+ T cells from blood (PBMCs), collected 24 months after the transplant. The receptors here all came from a human patient who received a combined kidney and bone marrow transplant. Some T cells may originate from the graft donor.

Remarks on this clone: Read data end 3 residues before the CDR3 end; the end is taken from the germline J gene. The chain combines TRBV7-3 with TRBJ2-7; 9 bases are shared with TRBD2. CDR1 is SGHTA, CDR2 FQGTGA, per germline. The CDR3 runs 15 residues. The trim removed 5 bases at V and 3 bases at J, leaving 8 bases unmatched. The CDR3 region is CASSPYAGGLYEQYF. CDR3 DNA, as far as it was read: TGTGCCAGCAGCCCCTATGCGGGAGGGCTCTACGAG.

Points on this clone: The read falls 3 residues short of the CDR3 end, and the missing part is taken from the germline J gene. J is TRBJ2-5 and V is TRBV19; TRBD2 matches at 8 bases. With V trimmed by 5 bases and J by 5 bases, 7 bases remained unmatched. CDR3 length: 14 residues. Germline CDR1 reads LNHDA; CDR2 reads SQIVND (reference sequence). The CDR3 bases that were read are TGTGCCAGTAGTCGAGCGGGAGTGAGGGAGACC. It codes for CASSRAGVRET. The complete CDR3 protein is CASSRAGVRETQYF.

To note about this clone: The sequence runs out 3 residues before the end of the CDR3; the remainder is reconstructed from the germline J gene. The chain combines TRBV20-1 with TRBJ1-5; the match to TRBD1 covers 8 bases. The CDR3 runs 15 residues. Germline values: CDR1 DFQATT, CDR2 SNEGSKA (reference sequence). V lost 6 bases and J lost 1; bases outside the gene matches: 8. The CDR3 region is CSAPTGDLSNQPQHF. The part of the CDR3 DNA that was read is TGCAGTGCCCCGACAGGGGACCTGAGCAATCAGCCC.

A remark on this clone: Read data end 3 residues before the CDR3 end; the end is taken from the germline J gene. This chain connects TRBV5-1 to TRBJ2-1; 10 bases are a match to TRBD1. The V and J ends lost 4 bases and 9 bases, in that order; junction bases with no gene match: 16. Germline CDR1 is SGHRS and CDR2 is YFSETQ. The CDR3 has 17 residues. The DNA read from the CDR3 is TGCGCCAGCAGCGACCTGAGGCCGGGACAGGGGAAGGGTGAG. This sequence encodes CASSDLRPGQGKGE. The whole CDR3 protein reads CASSDLRPGQGKGEQFF. Combining the CDR3 with reference TRBV5-1 and TRBJ2-1 gives the whole variable domain KAGVTQTPRYLIKTRGQQVTLSCSPISGHRSVSWYQQTPGQGLQFLFEYFSETQRNKGNFPGRFSGRQFSNSRSEMNVSTLELGDSALYLCASSDLRPGQGKGEQFFGPGTRLTVL.

Details on this clone: From the germline J gene comes the end of the CDR3, since the read stops 3 residues before it. The rearrangement links TRBV19 to TRBJ1-5; possible D gene TRBD1, 5 bases. From germline, CDR1 is LNHDA and CDR2 SQIVND (reference sequence). V lost 3 bases and J 5 bases, leaving 11 bases between the germline ends. The CDR3 runs 14 residues. The CDR3 loop is CASSMVGQDQPQHF. CDR3 DNA, as far as it was read: TGTGCCAGTAGTATGGTGGGGCAGGATCAGCCC. The complete variable domain, with remaining parts taken from reference TRBV19 and TRBJ1-5, reads DGGITQSPKYLFRKEGQNVTLSCEQNLNHDAMYWYRQDPGQGLRLIYYSQIVNDFQKGDIAEGYSVSREKKESFPLTVTSAQKNPTAFYLCASSMVGQDQPQHFGDGTRLSIL.

As regards this clone: The CDR3 is cut off 3 residues early in the read; its end comes from the germline J gene. The V call is TRBV7-3, the J call TRBJ2-1, with TRBD2 matching over 11 bases. Germline assignment: CDR1 SGHTA and CDR2 FQGTGA. After removal of 1 base from V and 8 bases from J, the junction contained 1 base not matched to a gene. The CDR3 consists of 14 residues. The DNA read from the CDR3 is TGTGCCAGCAGCTTAATAGCGGGAGGGGATGAG. Encoded protein: CASSLIAGGDE. The full CDR3 protein reads CASSLIAGGDEQFF.

Details on this clone: Read sequence stops 3 residues before the CDR3 end, and the germline J gene provides the missing end. The rearrangement joins TRBV7-9 to TRBJ2-1; TRBD1 aligns across 9 bases. The CDR3 consists of 14 residues. Germline CDR1 SEHNR, CDR2 FQNEAQ (reference sequence). The J segment lost 3 bases and the V segment lost 3 bases, leaving 0 bases of the junction unmatched. The sequenced CDR3 bases are TGTGCCAGCAGCTTGACAGGGGGCTACAATGAG. Translated, it gives CASSLTGGYNE. The CDR3 in full is CASSLTGGYNEQFF.

This clone is identified as medium-sized from frequency. The sequenced fragment ends 3 residues before the CDR3 boundary, so the rest is inferred from the germline J gene. The V gene is TRBV7-3, the J gene TRBJ2-5, with 12 bases lining up with TRBD2. Germline lookup yields CDR1 SGHTA and CDR2 FQGTGA. This CDR3 region has 17 residues. The J segment lost 5 bases and the V segment lost 2 bases, leaving 9 bases of the junction unmatched. Partial CDR3 DNA: TGTGCCAGCAGCTTAGGGCTAGCGGGAGGGCTACGGGAGACC. Translating gives CASSLGLAGGLRET. The whole CDR3 reads CASSLGLAGGLRETQYF.

The CDR3 bases that were read are TGCAGTGCTGAGGGACTAAACGAG. This encodes CSAEGLNE. The entire CDR3 sequence reads CSAEGLNEQYF. The chain has TRBV20-1 and TRBJ2-7; 7 positions agree with TRBD2. Coverage ceases 3 residues before the CDR3 finishes, and the germline J gene fills in the end. The CDR3 is 11 amino acids. The trim removed 5 bases at V and 5 bases at J, leaving 3 bases unmatched. Germline-derived CDR1 and CDR2 are DFQATT and SNEGSKA (reference sequence).

As to this clone: From the germline J gene comes the end of the CDR3, since the read stops 3 residues before it. This chain joins TRBV7-8 and TRBJ1-6, with D maybe TRBD1 (6 bases). The CDR3 sequence is 15 residues long. V was cut by 2 bases and J by 8 bases, with 13 bases left in between. Germline V gene sequence: CDR1 SGHVS, CDR2 FQNEAQ. The sequenced CDR3 bases are TGTGCCAGCAGCTTAACCCCGGACAGTCATTCACCC. It encodes CASSLTPDSHSP. In full, the CDR3 is CASSLTPDSHSPLHF.

A note on this clone: Read data end 3 residues before the CDR3 end; the end is taken from the germline J gene. V usage is TRBV6-1 and J usage is TRBJ1-4; no clear D gene. Germline CDR1 MNHNS, CDR2 SASEGT. The CDR3 extends over 16 amino acids. Trimming removed 1 base from V and 7 bases from J, with 16 bases in between. The sequenced CDR3 bases are TGTGCCAGCAGTGAAGAAACTACTTCCCTGGGTGAAAAA. Its translation is CASSEETTSLGEK. The complete CDR3 protein is CASSEETTSLGEKLFF.

This clone ranks as medium-sized in terms of frequency. The CDR3 DNA, read in part, is TGTGCCAGCAGCCCTGGCAACGACTATGGC. Translating it yields CASSPGNDYG. From start to end, the CDR3 is CASSPGNDYGYTF. The chain links TRBV7-3 to TRBJ1-2, with no clear D. The read finishes 3 residues shy of the CDR3 end, and the germline J gene is used to complete it. The germline gives CDR1 SGHTA, CDR2 FQGTGA. The length of the CDR3 is 13 residues. Between the trimmed V and J ends, which lost 5 bases and 3 bases, there was a span of 10 bases.

Turning to this clone: The sequenced fragment ends 3 residues before the CDR3 boundary, so the rest is inferred from the germline J gene. The gene calls are TRBV28 and TRBJ1-2; no definite D call. V gave up 3 bases and J gave up 4 bases, with 9 bases separating them. The CDR3 totals 13 residues. Germline CDR1 reads MDHEN; CDR2 reads SYDVKM. CDR3: CASSLGRSYGYTF. The sequenced CDR3 bases are TGTGCCAGCAGTTTGGGCAGATCCTATGGC.

Notes on this clone: The CDR3 end lies 3 residues beyond the end of the read and is filled in from the germline J gene. This chain joins TRBV20-1 and TRBJ2-5, with TRBD2 matching over 14 bases. The CDR3 runs 18 residues. The V gene's germline CDR1 is DFQATT and CDR2 SNEGSKA (reference sequence). CDR3 DNA, as far as it was read: TGCAGTGCTGGAACCGGGACTAGCGGGAGTACGAGTAAGAGAACC. Its protein product is CSAGTGTSGSTSKRT. In full, the CDR3 reads CSAGTGTSGSTSKRTQYF.